The 30 T cell receptor beta chains given below trace back to one sample, sequenced in a study of blood T cell repertoires in COVID-19 (TCRdb year 2020). Library preparation employed the immunoSEQ multiplex PCR assay. TCRdb re-hosts the immuneACCESS table, in-frame sequences only. Its copies lack some clones; in the studies checked, an unresolved V gene accounts for under half of them, and the cause for the rest is not known. This sample gives roughly 20,000 clones in total; around four fifths of them show up just once. The top ten constitute approximately 7% of the sample. Sequencing input: peripheral blood. Every receptor here comes from a human donor in a cohort sampled during active COVID-19.

The rearrangement links TRBV19 to TRBJ1-1; possibly TRBD1 for D (5 bases). The CDR3 is made up of 13 amino acids. CDR1 LNHDA and CDR2 SQIVND come from the germline V gene (reference sequence). V lost 7 bases, J lost 8 bases, and 17 bases lay in between. The CDR3 reads CASIGPLGREAFF. CDR3 nucleotides: TGTGCCAGTATAGGCCCCTTGGGGCGAGAAGCTTTCTTT.

The chain couples TRBV14 to TRBJ2-2, with D possibly being TRBD1 (5 bases). V was shortened by 4 bases and J by 5 bases, with 20 bases between the two germline ends. Germline lookup yields CDR1 SGHDN and CDR2 FVKESK. The CDR3 sequence is 17 residues long. Here the CDR3 reads CASSPQGAYLVTGELFF. CDR3 coding DNA: TGTGCCAGCAGCCCACAAGGGGCGTACTTGGTTACCGGGGAGCTGTTTTTT.

This clone was seen just once. V is TRBV11-3 and J is TRBJ2-1, with 8 nucleotides matching TRBD2. The germline gives CDR1 SGHNT, CDR2 YENEEA. The V and J ends lost 0 bases and 4 bases, in that order; junction bases with no gene match: 17. The CDR3 extends over 20 amino acids. CDR3 nucleotide sequence: TGTGCCAGCAGCTTAGATGGCCCCTTCAGAGCGGGGGTAACTTACAATGAGCAGTTCTTC. Encoded protein: CASSLDGPFRAGVTYNEQFF.

This chain connects TRBV9 to TRBJ2-5; 9 bases map to TRBD2. This CDR3 contains 16 residues. The germline V gene encodes CDR1 SGDLS and CDR2 YYNGEE. With 0 bases clipped from V and 1 base from J, the junction kept 4 bases outside the gene matches. The CDR3 loop is CASSVELAGFQETQYF. CDR3 coding DNA: TGTGCCAGCAGCGTAGAACTAGCGGGTTTCCAAGAGACCCAGTACTTC.

The genes are TRBV7-9 and TRBJ2-7; 7 bases are a match to TRBD1. V shed 4 bases, J shed 3 bases, and the junction held 6 bases outside the gene matches. The CDR3 sequence is 14 residues long. The germline V gene encodes CDR1 SEHNR and CDR2 FQNEAQ (reference sequence). CDR3 DNA sequence: TGTGCCAGCAGCTATAGTGCAGGGGGCTACGAGCAGTACTTC. Protein sequence: CASSYSAGGYEQYF.

This rearrangement joins TRBV19 to TRBJ1-4, with a tentative D call TRBD1 (5 bases). This CDR3 has 14 residues. V was cut by 6 bases and J by 0 bases, with 8 bases left in between. Germline V gene sequence: CDR1 LNHDA, CDR2 SQIVND (reference sequence). The CDR3 is CASRWGTTNEKLFF. The CDR3 DNA is TGTGCCAGTAGGTGGGGCACAACTAATGAAAAACTGTTTTTT.

In its sample, this clone was seen once. V is TRBV7-9 and J is TRBJ1-2, with 9 bases fitting TRBD1. V lost 5 bases, J lost 7 bases, and 5 bases stayed unmatched. This CDR3 has 13 residues. The germline V gene has CDR1 SEHNR and CDR2 FQNEAQ (reference sequence). CDR3 sequence reads: CASSPTTGGGYTF. CDR3 coding DNA: TGTGCCAGCAGCCCAACGACAGGGGGTGGCTACACCTTC.

V and J are TRBV7-9 and TRBJ1-2, with 7 bases fitting TRBD1. The CDR3 covers 14 residues. After removal of 5 bases from V and 13 bases from J, the junction contained 16 bases not matched to a gene. Germline assignment: CDR1 SEHNR and CDR2 FQNEAQ (reference sequence). The CDR3 region is CASSPGGGQLLCTF. As DNA, the CDR3 is TGTGCCAGCAGCCCCGGAGGGGGACAGCTTCTCTGCACCTTC.

The V gene is TRBV6-5, the J gene TRBJ2-1, with 10 bases that match TRBD2. V shed 6 bases, J shed 1 base, and the junction held 3 bases outside the gene matches. CDR3 length equals 15 residues. CDR1 MNHEY and CDR2 SVGAGI come from the germline V gene. CDR3 sequence: CASRPLAGSYNEQFF. In DNA form, the CDR3 reads TGTGCCAGCAGACCACTAGCGGGATCCTACAATGAGCAGTTCTTC.

In this sample, this clone turned up once. V usage is TRBV5-1 and J usage is TRBJ1-4, with 9 bases matching TRBD1. There are 15 residues in the CDR3. Trimming cost V 5 bases and J 3 bases; bases outside gene matches: 5. Per the germline V gene, CDR1 is SGHRS and CDR2 is YFSETQ. DNA for the CDR3: TGCGCCAGCAGGGAACGGACAGGGGCTAATGAAAAACTGTTTTTT. Protein sequence: CASRERTGANEKLFF.

V and J are TRBV19 and TRBJ1-2; 9 bases align to TRBD1. Germline V CDR1 and CDR2: LNHDA, SQIVND (reference sequence). CDR3 size: 15 residues. After removal of 9 bases from V and 2 bases from J, the junction contained 10 bases not matched to a gene. The CDR3 nucleotides are TGTGCCAGCTTCATCTCCGGGACAGGGAACTATGGCTACACCTTC. This encodes CASFISGTGNYGYTF. Filled out from reference TRBV19 and TRBJ1-2, the complete variable domain reads DGGITQSPKYLFRKEGQNVTLSCEQNLNHDAMYWYRQDPGQGLRLIYYSQIVNDFQKGDIAEGYSVSREKKESFPLTVTSAQKNPTAFYLCASFISGTGNYGYTFGSGTRLTVV.

CDR3 sequence reads: CASSWGGPSEETQYF. CDR3 nucleotides: TGTGCCAGCAGCTGGGGAGGGCCTTCTGAAGAGACCCAGTACTTC. The chain uses TRBV5-6 and TRBJ2-5, with TRBD2 matching over 7 bases. The V gene's germline CDR1 is SGHDT and CDR2 YYEEEE. This CDR3 region has 15 residues. J gave up 3 bases and V 3 bases, and 8 bases lay outside the gene matches.

V usage is TRBV5-1 and J usage is TRBJ1-1; 7 nucleotides match TRBD1. Germline V gene data show CDR1 as SGHRS and CDR2 as YFSETQ. The CDR3 extends over 17 amino acids. The V gene end was trimmed by 4 bases and the J gene end by 0 bases; junction bases not matched to a gene: 12. Here the CDR3 reads CASSLRTGGAMNTEAFF. CDR3 in DNA: TGCGCCAGCAGCCTTCGGACAGGCGGGGCGATGAACACTGAAGCTTTCTTT.

This chain uses TRBV18 with TRBJ1-1; D is ambiguous. V dropped 3 bases and J dropped 0 bases, with 8 bases sitting between them. This CDR3 has 14 residues. Per the germline V gene, CDR1 is KGHSH and CDR2 is LQKENI. CDR3 sequence: CASSPRPVNTEAFF. The CDR3 DNA sequence: TGTGCCAGCTCACCGAGGCCCGTGAACACTGAAGCTTTCTTT.

The CDR3 DNA sequence: TGTGCCAGCAGCTTAGAACAGGGGGTTTACACCTTC. Protein sequence: CASSLEQGVYTF. The rearrangement uses TRBV7-2 and TRBJ1-2; 8 positions match TRBD1. The CDR3 covers 12 residues. Trimming at V came to 1 base and at J to 11 bases, leaving 3 bases not matched to a gene. CDR1 is SGHTA and CDR2 is FQGNSA in the germline V gene.

The chain combines TRBV27 with TRBJ2-7; no clear D. This CDR3 contains 10 residues. Trimming cost V 5 bases and J 3 bases, with 2 bases left between them. The germline CDR1 and CDR2 sequences are MNHEY and SMNVEV (reference sequence). This chain's CDR3 is CASSRYEQYF. The DNA of the CDR3 is TGTGCCAGCAGTCGCTACGAGCAGTACTTC.

The chain couples TRBV27 to TRBJ2-5; TRBD2 aligns across 11 bases. The germline V gene has CDR1 MNHEY and CDR2 SMNVEV (reference sequence). The CDR3 runs to 16 residues. The V gene end was trimmed by 6 bases and the J gene end by 3 bases; junction bases not matched to a gene: 9. The CDR3 coding sequence is TGTGCCAGCAGGCTTAATAGCGGGGGGGCGGAAGAGACCCAGTACTTC. This gives the protein CASRLNSGGAEETQYF.

The CDR3 loop is CASSRAGGSEAFF. The DNA for the CDR3 is TGTGCCAGCAGTAGGGCAGGGGGCTCTGAAGCTTTCTTT. This chain connects TRBV6-5 to TRBJ1-1, with 8 positions matching TRBD1. Trimming cost V 5 bases and J 6 bases; bases outside gene matches: 5. The length of the CDR3 is 13 residues. Germline lookup yields CDR1 MNHEY and CDR2 SVGAGI.

V usage is TRBV6-5 and J usage is TRBJ2-7, with 8 bases aligning to TRBD2. The CDR3 has 14 amino acids. Germline CDR1 MNHEY, CDR2 SVGAGI. V trimming: 6 bases; J trimming: 2 bases; junction bases outside the gene matches: 6. CDR3 protein: CASSRGGPAYEQYF. The DNA for the CDR3 is TGTGCCAGCAGCCGCGGGGGGCCCGCCTACGAGCAGTACTTC.

The chain uses TRBV10-3 and TRBJ2-5; no definite D call. V lost 0 bases and J lost 5, with 7 bases in between. Germline-derived CDR1 and CDR2 are ENHRY and SYGVKD. The CDR3 length is 13 residues. The chain's CDR3 is CAISESPGETQYF. The CDR3 bases are TGTGCCATCAGTGAGTCGCCCGGGGAGACCCAGTACTTC.

V and J are TRBV5-6 and TRBJ2-1; D is possibly TRBD2 (5 bases). Per germline, CDR1 SGHDT and CDR2 YYEEEE. V dropped 3 bases and J dropped 6 bases, with 13 bases sitting between them. CDR3 length: 14 amino acids. The CDR3, as DNA: TGTGCCAGCAGCTCCTTCGGGATTGGCAATGAGCAGTTCTTC. It codes for CASSSFGIGNEQFF. The full variable domain, rest sourced from reference TRBV5-6 and TRBJ2-1, is DAGVTQSPTHLIKTRGQQVTLRCSPKSGHDTVSWYQQALGQGPQFIFQYYEEEERQRGNFPDRFSGHQFPNYSSELNVNALLLGDSALYLCASSSFGIGNEQFFGPGTRLTVL.

This chain joins TRBV3-1 (or the pseudogene TRBV3-2) and TRBJ1-6; D call uncertain. This CDR3 is built from 18 residues. Germline V gene data show CDR1 as LGHDT and CDR2 as YNNKEL (reference sequence). V was shortened by 5 bases and J by 5 bases, with 22 bases between the two germline ends. This chain's CDR3 is CASSSGPPILHHNSPLHF. As DNA, the CDR3 is TGTGCCAGCAGCTCTGGGCCTCCCATTCTACATCATAATTCACCCCTCCACTTT.

V and J are TRBV11-3 and TRBJ2-7; 7 bases fit TRBD1. Germline assignment: CDR1 SGHNT and CDR2 YENEEA. The CDR3 totals 15 residues. The V and J ends lost 1 base and 4 bases, in that order; junction bases with no gene match: 7. The CDR3 nucleotides are TGTGCCAGCAGCTTAGTTTCTCAGGGGGAGTACGAGCAGTACTTC. Protein sequence: CASSLVSQGEYEQYF.

V usage is TRBV19 and J usage is TRBJ1-1, with unresolved D. In germline, CDR1 is LNHDA, CDR2 SQIVND (reference sequence). Trimming pared 2 bases from V and 5 bases from J, leaving 9 bases between. This CDR3 has 13 amino acids. The CDR3 DNA reads TGTGCCAGTAGTATATTCGAGGGAACTGAAGCTTTCTTT. Its translation: CASSIFEGTEAFF.

V is TRBV5-1 and J is TRBJ1-1; D ambiguous. CDR1 and CDR2 (germline): SGHRS, YFSETQ. V gave up 4 bases and J gave up 0 bases, with 10 bases separating them. The CDR3 consists of 14 residues. Here the CDR3 DNA reads TGCGCCAGCAGCACTCAACAGCTGAACACTGAAGCTTTCTTT. Its protein is CASSTQQLNTEAFF. The full variable domain, rest sourced from reference TRBV5-1 and TRBJ1-1, is KAGVTQTPRYLIKTRGQQVTLSCSPISGHRSVSWYQQTPGQGLQFLFEYFSETQRNKGNFPGRFSGRQFSNSRSEMNVSTLELGDSALYLCASSTQQLNTEAFFGQGTRLTVV.

This chain joins TRBV5-8 and TRBJ2-1, with D perhaps matching TRBD2 (5 bases). The germline V gene has CDR1 SGHTS and CDR2 YDEGEE. V shed 0 bases and J shed 2 bases, with 9 bases lying between them. CDR3 length equals 15 residues. The CDR3 coding sequence is TGTGCCAGCAGCTTGGGACTAAAGACCTACAATGAGCAGTTCTTC. Its translation: CASSLGLKTYNEQFF.

The rearrangement joins TRBV28 to TRBJ1-4; D remains unclear. This CDR3 has 16 amino acids. Trimming removed 4 bases from V and 0 bases from J, with 12 bases in between. The germline V gene has CDR1 MDHEN and CDR2 SYDVKM. The CDR3 region has the DNA TGTGCCAGCAGTTGGCATGGCGGGGCAACTAATGAAAAACTGTTTTTT. This translates into CASSWHGGATNEKLFF.

The chain joins TRBV5-5 to TRBJ2-2; TRBD1 aligns across 9 bases. Germline V gene lookup returns CDR1 SGHKS and CDR2 YYEKEE (reference sequence). The V gene end was trimmed by 0 bases and the J gene end by 10 bases; junction bases not matched to a gene: 1. This CDR3 contains 13 residues. The CDR3: CASSLGDREELFF. CDR3 nucleotide sequence: TGTGCCAGCAGCTTGGGGGACAGGGAGGAGCTGTTTTTT.

The V call is TRBV6-5, the J call TRBJ1-2; D remains unclear. Germline V gene lookup returns CDR1 MNHEY and CDR2 SVGAGI. The CDR3 has 13 residues. V gave up 2 bases and J gave up 4 bases, with 8 bases separating them. This CDR3 reads CASSYSAVYGYTF. In DNA, the CDR3 is TGTGCCAGCAGTTACAGCGCCGTCTATGGCTACACCTTC.

The table lists this clone with a few counts. The J gene is TRBJ1-5, the V gene TRBV19; no firm D call. Per germline, CDR1 LNHDA and CDR2 SQIVND (reference sequence). Trimming took off 6 bases at V and 4 bases at J, with 10 bases between the two ends. This CDR3 comprises 13 residues. CDR3 residues: CASSGGRNQPQHF. For the CDR3, the DNA is TGTGCCAGTAGCGGAGGGCGAAATCAGCCCCAGCATTTT.